These T cell receptor beta chains were read from a single sample in a study of blood T cell repertoires in COVID-19. The repertoire was sequenced with immunoSEQ multiplex PCR; TCRdb's copy has only in-frame clones and lacks some. This table holds about 150,000 clones, 80% to 90% found once. Sequenced input: peripheral blood. The receptor source for this set is a man aged 55-75 years with active or convalescent COVID-19. Both conserved end residues are part of each CDR3. Fields, in order: clone size, D gene, J gene, CDR3 length, V gene, CDR3 DNA, CDR3 protein. The D gene is left open where the match is weak. For some rows the clone size is stated as once, few or many, or as a class when expanded; others skip it.

NA,NA,TRBJ2-3,13,TRBV5-4,TGTGCCAGCAGCCGGGCAGGGGAGGATACGCAGTATTTT,CASSRAGEDTQYF
NA,NA,TRBJ1-5,14,TRBV15,TGTGCCACCAGCAGAAAAGACGCAGGTCAGCCCCAGCATTTT,CATSRKDAGQPQHF
once,NA,TRBJ1-2,17,TRBV18,TGTGCCAGCTCACCTGGCGTTACGGGAGGGACGGACTATGGCTACACCTTC,CASSPGVTGGTDYGYTF
NA,TRBD1,TRBJ2-1,15,TRBV9,TGTGCCAGCAGCGCCGGGACAGGGAACTACAATGAGCAGTTCTTC,CASSAGTGNYNEQFF
NA,NA,TRBJ1-4,13,TRBV15,TGTGCCACCAGCAGCCGGTACAATGAAAAACTGTTTTTT,CATSSRYNEKLFF
NA,NA,TRBJ1-1,13,TRBV3-1/TRBV3-2,TGTGCCAGCAGCCAAGGTCAGGCGACTGAAGCTTTCTTT,CASSQGQATEAFF
NA,NA,TRBJ2-1,14,TRBV6-5,TGTGCCAGCAGTCCCGGGACACAGTACAATGAGCAGTTCTTC,CASSPGTQYNEQFF
NA,NA,TRBJ2-7,13,TRBV5-5,TGTGCCAGCAGCTGGGAGCCCACCTACGAGCAGTACTTC,CASSWEPTYEQYF
NA,NA,TRBJ2-7,19,TRBV3-1/TRBV3-2,TGTGCCAGCAGCCAAGATGATGGCAAACCACCCCGTGTAAACTACGAGCAGTACTTC,CASSQDDGKPPRVNYEQYF
NA,NA,TRBJ2-4,14,TRBV18,TGTGCCAGCTCATACTACTTCCCGCCGACAGAACAGTACTTC,CASSYYFPPTEQYF
NA,TRBD2,TRBJ2-1,14,TRBV5-1,TGCGCCAGCAGCTTGGGACTAGCGGGGCATGAGCAGTTCTTC,CASSLGLAGHEQFF
NA,NA,TRBJ1-1,14,TRBV7-9,TGTGCCAGCAGCTTAGTGCGCGGGCCCACTGAAGCTTTCTTT,CASSLVRGPTEAFF
once,TRBD2,TRBJ2-3,13,TRBV28,TGTGCCAGCAGGACTAGCGGCACAGATACGCAGTATTTT,CASRTSGTDTQYF
NA,TRBD2,TRBJ2-1,12,TRBV30,TGTGCCTGGGGGGATAAGCGGGACGAGCAGTTCTTC,CAWGDKRDEQFF
once,NA,TRBJ1-4,14,TRBV20-1,TGCAGTGCTAGTGGAGCAGGAAGAATTGAAAAACTGTTTTTT,CSASGAGRIEKLFF
NA,TRBD1,TRBJ1-1,15,TRBV5-1,TGCGCCAGCAACCAGGGACAGATTATGAACACTGAAGCTTTCTTT,CASNQGQIMNTEAFF
NA,NA,TRBJ1-5,13,TRBV18,TGTGCCAGCTCACCGGACAGAAATCAGCCCCAGCATTTT,CASSPDRNQPQHF
NA,TRBD1,TRBJ1-2,14,TRBV6-2/TRBV6-3,TGTGCCAGCAGTTACGGTGAGGGGGCGGAAGGCTACACCTTC,CASSYGEGAEGYTF
NA,NA,TRBJ2-2,14,TRBV30,TGTGCCTCAAACGGGCGGGACCTCACCGGGGAGCTGTTTTTT,CASNGRDLTGELFF
NA,NA,TRBJ2-7,14,TRBV7-2,TGTGCCAGCAGCTCGGGACTTTCGCCCTACGAGCAGTACTTC,CASSSGLSPYEQYF
NA,TRBD1,TRBJ2-3,16,TRBV5-1,TGCGCCAGCAGCCTCGCACCCGGACAGGGGACGGATACGCAGTATTTT,CASSLAPGQGTDTQYF
NA,TRBD1,TRBJ1-2,14,TRBV4-2,TGTGCCAGCAGCCCCGGGGACAGGGACTATGGCTACACCTTC,CASSPGDRDYGYTF
NA,NA,TRBJ2-3,15,TRBV27,TGTGCCAGCAGTGCCCGGGACTGGTCTGGAGATACGCAGTATTTT,CASSARDWSGDTQYF
NA,NA,TRBJ2-6,16,TRBV28,TGTGCCAGCAGTCCCATGTCCCCCTCTGGGGCCAACGTCCTGACTTTC,CASSPMSPSGANVLTF
once,TRBD2,TRBJ2-2,11,TRBV29-1,TGCAGCGCCGAGCGGGGGGGGGAGCTGTTTTTT,CSAERGGELFF
NA,NA,TRBJ2-7,18,TRBV7-8,TGTGCCAGCAGCTTAGAAGTAGGTTTCTCGGGGAAAAACTACGAGCAGTACTTC,CASSLEVGFSGKNYEQYF
NA,TRBD2,TRBJ2-5,14,TRBV19,TGTGCCAGTAGTAGTCTAGCGGGAGCAGAGACCCAGTACTTC,CASSSLAGAETQYF
once,TRBD1,TRBJ1-6,15,TRBV18,TGTGCCAGCTCAAAGACAGGGAAAGGGAATTCACCCCTCCACTTT,CASSKTGKGNSPLHF
NA,NA,TRBJ2-7,14,TRBV29-1,TGCAGCGTTTCGATCGGGGTTTGGTCCTACGAGCAGTACTTC,CSVSIGVWSYEQYF
NA,NA,TRBJ1-2,15,TRBV5-4,TGTGCCAGCAGCTTGGGAGGGGGAAGCAGATATGGCTACACCTTC,CASSLGGGSRYGYTF
NA,NA,TRBJ2-2,17,TRBV19,TGTGCCAGTAGTATCATGCCAGTACTAGGGAACACCGGGGAGCTGTTTTTT,CASSIMPVLGNTGELFF
NA,NA,TRBJ2-7,14,TRBV2,TGTGCCAGCAGTGAAGGGACAGAGGGCTACGAGCAGTACTTC,CASSEGTEGYEQYF
NA,TRBD2,TRBJ2-1,16,TRBV20-1,TGCAGTGCTAGTGGAATAGCGGGGGGGCCCTACAATGAGCAGTTCTTC,CSASGIAGGPYNEQFF